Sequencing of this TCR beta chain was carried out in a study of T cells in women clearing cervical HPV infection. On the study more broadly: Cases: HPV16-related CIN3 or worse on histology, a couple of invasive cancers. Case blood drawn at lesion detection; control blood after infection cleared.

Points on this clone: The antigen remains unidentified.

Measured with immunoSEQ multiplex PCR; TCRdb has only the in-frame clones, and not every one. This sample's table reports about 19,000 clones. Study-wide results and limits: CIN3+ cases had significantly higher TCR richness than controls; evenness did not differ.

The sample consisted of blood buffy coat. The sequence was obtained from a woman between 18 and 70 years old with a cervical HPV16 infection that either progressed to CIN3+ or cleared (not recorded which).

CDR3 loop: CSGGMGYQETQYF. CDR3 DNA (partial): TGCAGCGGGGGCATGGGGTACCAAGAGACC. V and J are TRBV29-1 and TRBJ2-5; D is perhaps TRBD1 (5 bases). The read terminates 3 residues before the CDR3 end, so the remaining end is supplied by the germline J gene. The CDR3 consists of 13 residues. The ends were cut back, 7 bases at V and 0 bases at J, with 12 bases in the middle. Germline V gene lookup returns CDR1 SQVTM and CDR2 ANQGSEA.